This passage covers 32 T cell receptor beta chains from one sample sequenced in a study of T cells in Graves' hyperthyroidism and ophthalmopathy. Authors of the study amplified TCR beta CDR3 regions from RNA transcripts. A first-round RT-PCR of the TCR CDR3 used the HTBI primer set. Via MiXCR, TCRdb re-called the multiplex PCR reads, giving one row per CDR3 protein. The repertoire holds 300,000 to 400,000 distinct CDR3 sequences, with roughly 13% as singletons. The sequenced sample consisted of blood. These TCRs come from a woman aged 18-29 years with Graves' hyperthyroidism.

The CDR3 spells CASSFQGPVYGYTF. The CDR3 region has the DNA TGTGCCAGCAGCTTCCAGGGACCCGTCTATGGCTACACCTTC. V usage is TRBV7-2 and J usage is TRBJ1-2; D may be TRBD1 (5 bases). With 3 bases removed from V and 4 bases from J, the gap between germline ends came to 12 bases. Germline CDR1 and CDR2: SGHTA and FQGNSA. The CDR3 totals 14 residues.

This clonotype was seen at least ten times. This rearrangement joins TRBV15 to TRBJ2-3, with unresolved D. The CDR3 has 12 residues. The germline V gene has CDR1 LNHNV and CDR2 YYDKDF (reference sequence). V lost 4 bases, J lost 4 bases, and 6 bases lay in between. The CDR3 sequence is CATSTTADTQYF. The CDR3 coding sequence is TGTGCCACCAGCACCACAGCAGATACGCAGTATTTT.

This clonotype has only one observation. Possible read error: a much larger clone is one base away. In this CDR3 the conserved last residue, phenylalanine or tryptophan, is missing, so a read error is likely. The J gene is TRBJ1-1, the V gene TRBV6-5, with D possibly TRBD1 on 6 matching bases. The CDR3 is 16 residues long. Trimming pared 2 bases from V and 1 base from J, leaving 14 bases between. The V gene's germline CDR1 is MNHEY and CDR2 SVGAGI. As DNA, the CDR3 is TGTGCCAGCAGTTACCCCAAGGGGGTAACGAACACTGAAGCTTTCCTT. As protein: CASSYPKGVTNTEAFL.

This clonotype was seen repeatedly, ten times or more. V is TRBV6-1 and J is TRBJ2-2, with D possibly matching TRBD1 (5 bases). Per the germline V gene, CDR1 is MNHNS and CDR2 is SASEGT. The CDR3 covers 15 residues. Trimming cost V 5 bases and J 2 bases, with 12 bases left between them. CDR3 sequence reads: CASSWQGSNTGELFF. The CDR3 nucleotides are TGTGCCAGCAGTTGGCAGGGTAGTAACACCGGGGAGCTGTTTTTT.

The chain employs TRBV9 and TRBJ2-5; weak D call: TRBD1 (6 bases). The CDR3 spans 16 residues. The V and J ends lost 4 bases and 5 bases respectively, with 21 bases between them. From germline, CDR1 is SGDLS and CDR2 YYNGEE. CDR3 region: CASSPRRAGVGETQYF. In DNA, the CDR3 is TGTGCCAGCAGCCCCCGGAGAGCAGGGGTCGGCGAGACCCAGTACTTC.

This chain uses TRBV2 with TRBJ1-1; a weak D match, TRBD1 (6 bases). This CDR3 comprises 13 residues. The V gene's germline CDR1 is SNHLY and CDR2 FYNNEI. Trimming removed 7 bases from V and 11 bases from J, with 20 bases in between. This CDR3 reads CASIAVGGVVAFF. Written as DNA, the CDR3 is TGTGCCAGCATCGCTGTCGGGGGCGTGGTGGCTTTCTTT.

This clonotype was found many times. The V and J genes are TRBV3-1 and TRBJ2-1; no clear D gene. Germline lookup yields CDR1 LGHDT and CDR2 YNNKEL (reference sequence). Between the trimmed V and J ends, which lost 4 bases and 2 bases, there was a span of 12 bases. The CDR3 has 15 amino acids. CDR3 loop: CASSLFQAAYNEQFF. CDR3 DNA sequence: TGTGCCAGCAGCCTATTCCAGGCAGCCTACAATGAGCAGTTCTTC.

This clonotype was detected many times. The rearrangement links TRBV28 to TRBJ1-5, with D perhaps TRBD1 (5 bases). Per the germline V gene, CDR1 is MDHEN and CDR2 is SYDVKM. This CDR3 spans 13 amino acids. Trimming took off 5 bases at V and 3 bases at J, with 8 bases between the two ends. The CDR3 DNA reads as TGTGCCAGCAGTCGGGGGTACAATCAGCCCCAGCATTTT. It translates to CASSRGYNQPQHF.

This clonotype was counted many times. One end of the junction varies from germline; a read error may be responsible. The chain combines TRBV9 with TRBJ2-3; 8 bases match TRBD1. CDR1 is SGDLS and CDR2 is YYNGEE in the germline V gene. The CDR3 loop spans 16 amino acids. CDR3 in DNA: TGTGCCAGCAGCGTAGAGGTGGCAGGGGGCACGGATACGCAGTATTTT. Translated: CASSVEVAGGTDTQYF.

This clonotype was observed a handful of times. This chain links TRBV5-1 with TRBJ1-4; D gene unclear. CDR3 size: 15 residues. CDR1 and CDR2 (germline): SGHRS, YFSETQ. The V and J ends lost 0 bases and 4 bases respectively, with 10 bases between them. The CDR3 spells CASSLEPWGNEKLFF. The CDR3 DNA reads TGCGCCAGCAGCTTGGAACCCTGGGGTAATGAAAAACTGTTTTTT.

This clonotype is classed as medium-sized. The gene calls are TRBV28 and TRBJ1-2; no definite D call. The CDR3 runs to 11 residues. Trimming took 5 bases from V and 9 from J, leaving 10 bases between them. Germline CDR1 MDHEN, CDR2 SYDVKM. CDR3 DNA sequence: TGTGCCAGCAGTCTCCGGGCTCGCTACACCTTC. This translates into CASSLRARYTF.

The rearrangement links TRBV29-1 to TRBJ1-1; possible D gene TRBD1, 5 bases. Trimming took 7 bases from V and 5 from J, leaving 14 bases between them. Germline CDR1 is SQVTM and CDR2 is ANQGSEA. The CDR3 is 12 amino acids. The CDR3: CSASEGPTEAFF. The CDR3 DNA sequence: TGCAGCGCCTCTGAGGGACCGACTGAAGCTTTCTTT.

This clonotype came up many times. The J gene is TRBJ1-1, the V gene TRBV5-1, with a possible D match to TRBD1 (6 bases). The germline gives CDR1 SGHRS, CDR2 YFSETQ. There are 16 residues in the CDR3. Trimming left V 0 bases short and J 5 bases short, with 17 bases between. The CDR3: CASSLVPGPQGTEAFF. The CDR3 nucleotides read TGCGCCAGCAGCTTGGTTCCGGGACCCCAGGGGACTGAAGCTTTCTTT. Full variable domain (outside the CDR3, taken from reference TRBV5-1 and TRBJ1-1): KAGVTQTPRYLIKTRGQQVTLSCSPISGHRSVSWYQQTPGQGLQFLFEYFSETQRNKGNFPGRFSGRQFSNSRSEMNVSTLELGDSALYLCASSLVPGPQGTEAFFGQGTRLTVV.

This clonotype was seen ten or more times. The chain is built from TRBV4-3 and TRBJ2-1; TRBD2 is a possible D gene (6 bases). Germline CDR1 and CDR2: LGHNA and YSLEER. The CDR3 consists of 16 residues. Trimming took off 4 bases at V and 0 bases at J, with 13 bases between the two ends. DNA for the CDR3: TGCGCCAGCAGCCCGGGACTTCGGAGCTCCTACAATGAGCAGTTCTTC. Translated, it gives CASSPGLRSSYNEQFF.

V and J are TRBV24-1 and TRBJ2-1; D possibly corresponds to TRBD2 (6 bases). CDR3 size: 16 residues. V gave up 1 base and J gave up 6 bases, with 15 bases separating them. Germline CDR1 KGHDR, CDR2 SFDVKD. CDR3 region: CATSDFDGGDFNEQFF. The CDR3 coding sequence is TGTGCCACCAGTGATTTCGATGGCGGGGACTTCAATGAGCAGTTCTTC.

This clonotype was counted many times. The chain has TRBV12-3 or TRBV12-4 and TRBJ2-1; D gene ambiguous. V lost 6 bases and J 0 bases, leaving 15 bases between the germline ends. The CDR3 loop spans 16 amino acids. CDR3 nucleotides: TGTGCCAGCAGCATATCACGATCAAGCTCCTACAATGAGCAGTTCTTC. It yields the protein CASSISRSSSYNEQFF.

This clonotype was seen ten or more times. The V and J genes are TRBV5-1 and TRBJ2-1; possibly TRBD2 for D (6 bases). Germline values: CDR1 SGHRS, CDR2 YFSETQ. The V and J ends lost 4 bases and 1 base respectively, with 15 bases between them. The CDR3 totals 16 residues. DNA for the CDR3: TGCGCCAGCAGCGACCCACTTAGCGGATCCTACAATGAGCAGTTCTTC. Encoded protein: CASSDPLSGSYNEQFF.

The chain joins TRBV4-1 to TRBJ2-1; a possible D gene is TRBD2 (6 bases). CDR3 length: 15 residues. V lost 3 bases and J 2 bases, leaving 11 bases between the germline ends. Germline CDR1 reads MGHRA; CDR2 reads YSYEKL. The CDR3 loop is CASSQNAGTYNEQFF. The CDR3 DNA follows: TGCGCCAGCAGCCAGAACGCGGGGACCTACAATGAGCAGTTCTTC.

This clonotype was seen only a few times. The chain links TRBV9 to TRBJ2-1, with D maybe TRBD1 (6 bases). The germline V gene has CDR1 SGDLS and CDR2 YYNGEE. Trimming left V 2 bases short and J 8 bases short, with 8 bases between. The CDR3 consists of 12 residues. CDR3 sequence (DNA): TGTGCCAGCAGCGTTTGGGGGCATGAGCAGTTCTTC. It specifies CASSVWGHEQFF. Full variable domain (outside the CDR3, taken from reference TRBV9 and TRBJ2-1): DSGVTQTPKHLITATGQRVTLRCSPRSGDLSVYWYQQSLDQGLQFLIQYYNGEERAKGNILERFSAQQFPDLHSELNLSSLELGDSALYFCASSVWGHEQFFGPGTRLTVL.

The chain carries TRBV4-2 and TRBJ1-2; D remains ambiguous. Germline values: CDR1 LGHNA, CDR2 YNFKEQ. This CDR3 has 13 amino acids. V shed 0 bases and J shed 3 bases, with 5 bases lying between them. CDR3 in amino acids: CASSQDRDYGYTF. The DNA for the CDR3 is TGTGCCAGCAGCCAAGATCGGGACTATGGCTACACCTTC.

As to this clonotype: Since a much larger clone is just one base distant, this may be a read error. The chain is built from TRBV20-1 and TRBJ2-1, with TRBD2 matching over 8 bases. This CDR3 region has 12 residues. The J segment lost 6 bases and the V segment lost 3 bases, leaving 1 base of the junction unmatched. In germline, CDR1 is DFQATT, CDR2 SNEGSKA (reference sequence). The DNA of the CDR3 is TGCAGTGCTAGCGGGGGGGGCAATGAGCAGTTCTTC. Translation: CSASGGGNEQFF.

This clonotype was counted at least ten times. V usage is TRBV20-1 and J usage is TRBJ1-4; 7 bases line up with TRBD1. With 5 bases clipped from V and 6 bases from J, the junction kept 3 bases outside the gene matches. CDR3 length: 12 residues. Germline V gene sequence: CDR1 DFQATT, CDR2 SNEGSKA (reference sequence). The CDR3 loop reads CSALGTDEKLFF. The CDR3 nucleotides are TGCAGTGCTCTCGGGACAGATGAAAAACTGTTTTTT.

Many counts were recorded for this clonotype. This chain joins TRBV6-1 and TRBJ1-2; maybe TRBD1 (6 bases). Germline V CDR1 and CDR2: MNHNS, SASEGT. This CDR3 is built from 14 residues. With 9 bases removed from V and 4 bases from J, the gap between germline ends came to 18 bases. The CDR3 DNA sequence: TGTGCCAGTTCCCCGGGGAGGGGGTCCTATGGCTACACCTTC. Translating it yields CASSPGRGSYGYTF.

In this sample, this clonotype turned up many times. This chain joins TRBV19 and TRBJ1-2; TRBD1 aligns across 7 bases. Germline V CDR1 and CDR2: LNHDA, SQIVND (reference sequence). V gave up 6 bases and J gave up 4 bases; unmatched junction bases: 2. The CDR3 is 12 amino acids. The CDR3 loop is CASSGTAYGYTF. The CDR3 nucleotides are TGTGCCAGTAGCGGGACAGCCTATGGCTACACCTTC.

This clonotype appeared many times. The chain recombines TRBV4-3 with TRBJ2-1; TRBD2 aligns across 15 bases. The germline V gene has CDR1 LGHNA and CDR2 YSLEER. CDR3 length: 19 residues. V was clipped by 7 bases and J by 7 bases; unmatched bases: 17. In DNA form, the CDR3 reads TGCGCCAGCACGGCCACACCGGGACTAGCGGGAGGTCTTTCGAATGAGCAGTTCTTC. It yields the protein CASTATPGLAGGLSNEQFF.

This clonotype was counted many times. The chain combines TRBV5-1 with TRBJ2-3; a weak D match, TRBD2 (5 bases). Germline V lookup: CDR1 SGHRS, CDR2 YFSETQ. V lost 7 bases and J 3 bases, leaving 18 bases between the germline ends. This CDR3 spans 15 amino acids. DNA of the CDR3: TGCGCCAGCGCCTCCGAGGGAGACGGGACAGATACGCAGTATTTT. Its protein is CASASEGDGTDTQYF.

This clonotype has ten or more counts. V usage is TRBV3-1 and J usage is TRBJ1-6; D is unresolved. CDR1 and CDR2 (germline): LGHDT, YNNKEL (reference sequence). The V gene lost 0 bases and the J gene lost 9 bases, with 18 bases spanning the gap. CDR3 length: 17 residues. The DNA for the CDR3 is TGTGCCAGCAGCCAAGATCGTAACCCCCCGGGAGGTTCACCCCTCCACTTT. Translating it yields CASSQDRNPPGGSPLHF.

This chain connects TRBV5-6 to TRBJ1-2, with D tentatively TRBD1 (5 bases). Trimming shortened V by 4 bases and J by 8 bases, and 15 bases separated the two germline ends. The CDR3 covers 13 residues. Germline CDR1 is SGHDT and CDR2 is YYEEEE. This chain's CDR3 is CASSPGRGDGYTF. CDR3 nucleotide sequence: TGTGCCAGCAGCCCCGGGCGGGGGGACGGCTACACCTTC.

The sample holds many counts of this clonotype. V usage is TRBV11-2 and J usage is TRBJ2-7; the match to TRBD2 covers 8 bases. V shed 4 bases and J 6 bases; nucleotides not matched to a gene: 11. The CDR3 has 15 amino acids. The germline CDR1 and CDR2 sequences are SGHAT and FQNNGV. The CDR3 reads CASSSIRGGRLEQYF. CDR3 in DNA: TGTGCCAGCAGCTCTATTCGGGGGGGTAGGCTCGAGCAGTACTTC. Complete variable domain (other parts from reference TRBV11-2 and TRBJ2-7): EAGVAQSPRYKIIEKRQSVAFWCNPISGHATLYWYQQILGQGPKLLIQFQNNGVVDDSQLPKDRFSAERLKGVDSTLKIQPAKLEDSAVYLCASSSIRGGRLEQYFGPGTRLTVT.

Many counts were recorded for this clonotype. The chain couples TRBV13 to TRBJ2-7; a possible D gene is TRBD1 (5 bases). CDR3 length: 13 residues. Germline-derived CDR1 and CDR2 are PRHDT and FYEKMQ (reference sequence). V was cut by 5 bases and J by 5 bases, with 13 bases left in between. This CDR3 reads CASSLRVSNEQYF. Here the CDR3 DNA reads TGTGCCAGCAGCCTCAGGGTGTCCAACGAGCAGTACTTC.

A word on this clonotype: A much larger clone differs by one base, so this may be a read error. This chain links TRBV20-1 with TRBJ2-2; D unclear. CDR3 length: 14 amino acids. The V end lost 7 bases, the J end lost 3 bases, and 15 bases lay between the germline ends. CDR1 and CDR2 (germline): DFQATT, SNEGSKA (reference sequence). The CDR3 here is CSVPIIRDTGELFF. In DNA form, the CDR3 reads TGCAGTGTTCCAATCATACGCGACACCGGGGAGCTGTTTTTT.

CDR3 DNA sequence: TGTGCCAGTAGTATAACTAGCGGGCACGCCTACAATGAGCAGTTCTTC. Translating gives CASSITSGHAYNEQFF. The chain uses TRBV19 and TRBJ2-1, with 9 bases that match TRBD2. Losses at the gene ends were 2 bases for V and 2 bases for J; bases not matched to a gene: 4. The germline gives CDR1 LNHDA, CDR2 SQIVND (reference sequence). The CDR3 length is 16 residues. The variable domain in full, completed from reference TRBV19 and TRBJ2-1, reads DGGITQSPKYLFRKEGQNVTLSCEQNLNHDAMYWYRQDPGQGLRLIYYSQIVNDFQKGDIAEGYSVSREKKESFPLTVTSAQKNPTAFYLCASSITSGHAYNEQFFGPGTRLTVL.